Each of the 21 T cell receptor beta chains below was sequenced from the same sample in a study of CD8+CD57+ T cells in acquired aplastic anemia. Genomic DNA templated the TCR beta VDJ and CDR3 profiling. TCRdb called the reads again in MiXCR, with one record for every CDR3 protein. The repertoire includes a few hundred thousand distinct CDR3 sequences, 60% to 65% of them detected once, and around 28% sits in the top ten. Sample: sorted CD4+, CD8+, or CD8+CD57+ T cells (not recorded which) from PBMCs. The receptors were sampled from a human donor in good health.

V is TRBV7-9 and J is TRBJ1-6; D gene ambiguous. This CDR3 has 14 residues. Looked up from germline, CDR1 is SEHNR and CDR2 is FQNEAQ (reference sequence). Deletions cut 6 bases from V and 6 bases from J, with 12 bases between. Here the CDR3 reads CASSPEAPNSPLHF. CDR3 DNA sequence: TGTGCCAGCAGTCCAGAGGCCCCTAATTCACCCCTCCACTTT. Filled out from reference TRBV7-9 and TRBJ1-6, the complete variable domain reads DTGVSQNPRHKITKRGQNVTFRCDPISEHNRLYWYRQTLGQGPEFLTYFQNEAQLEKSRLLSDRFSAERPKGSFSTLEIQRTEQGDSAMYLCASSPEAPNSPLHFGNGTRLTVT.

The chain employs TRBV20-1 and TRBJ2-7; D is perhaps TRBD1 or TRBD2 (5 bases each). Trimming took 1 base from V and 5 from J, leaving 12 bases between them. CDR3 size: 13 residues. CDR1 and CDR2 from the germline V gene are DFQATT and SNEGSKA (reference sequence). The CDR3 coding sequence is TGCAGTGCTAGAGGGGACGGCGGCGACGAGCAGTACTTC. This encodes CSARGDGGDEQYF.

The V gene is TRBV2, the J gene TRBJ2-3; D is perhaps TRBD1 (5 bases). The CDR3 has 13 amino acids. CDR1 is SNHLY and CDR2 is FYNNEI in the germline V gene. V lost 3 bases and J lost 11, with 15 bases in between. CDR3 nucleotides: TGTGCCAGCAGTGATGCAGGGTTCGACGAGCAGTATTTT. Its translation: CASSDAGFDEQYF.

This chain uses TRBV29-1 with TRBJ2-1; 14 bases agree with TRBD2. Germline V gives CDR1 SQVTM, CDR2 ANQGSEA. V lost 8 bases, J lost 8 bases, and 11 bases stayed unmatched. This CDR3 comprises 15 residues. The chain's CDR3 is CSTGTSGSVGDEQFF. CDR3 nucleotides: TGCAGCACCGGGACTAGCGGGAGTGTTGGCGATGAGCAGTTCTTC.

In its sample, this clonotype was seen many times. The rearrangement links TRBV15 to TRBJ2-1; perhaps TRBD2 as D (5 bases). Trimming shortened V by 0 bases and J by 4 bases, and 10 bases separated the two germline ends. CDR1 and CDR2 (germline): LNHNV, YYDKDF (reference sequence). The CDR3 runs to 15 residues. CDR3 bases: TGTGCCACCAGCAGAGAGAGGGTTTCTTACAATGAGCAGTTCTTC. It encodes CATSRERVSYNEQFF.

The rearrangement joins TRBV7-2 to TRBJ1-4; maybe TRBD1 (6 bases). The V end lost 5 bases, the J end lost 3 bases, and 19 bases lay between the germline ends. The CDR3 sequence is 17 residues long. Looked up from germline, CDR1 is SGHTA and CDR2 is FQGNSA. The CDR3 here is CASSPGWGRAANEKLFF. The CDR3 bases are TGTGCCAGCAGCCCAGGGTGGGGGCGCGCAGCTAATGAAAAACTGTTTTTT.

As concerns this clonotype: The junction departs from germline at one end; a sequencing error may be responsible. The J gene is TRBJ2-3, the V gene TRBV25-1, with D perhaps TRBD1 (6 bases). Germline CDR1 and CDR2: MGHDK and SYGVNS. The CDR3 loop spans 16 amino acids. The CDR3 DNA is TGTGTCAGCAGCCCCCCAGACGGACAGCCCACAGATACGCAGTATTTT. This sequence encodes CVSSPPDGQPTDTQYF. Based on the CDR3 plus reference TRBV25-1 and TRBJ2-3, the full variable domain is EADIYQTPRYLVIGTGKKITLECSQTMGHDKMYWYQQDPGMELHLIHYSYGVNSTEKGDLSSESTVSRIRTEHFPLTLESARPSHTSQYLCVSSPPDGQPTDTQYFGPGTRLTVL.

This clonotype was observed a few times. This chain connects TRBV2 to TRBJ2-1; D uncertain. V lost 6 bases and J lost 0, with 12 bases in between. Germline V gene data show CDR1 as SNHLY and CDR2 as FYNNEI. There are 15 residues in the CDR3. CDR3 sequence (DNA): TGTGCCAGCAGAGTACTGGGAAGCTCCTACAATGAGCAGTTCTTC. Protein: CASRVLGSSYNEQFF.

This clonotype was picked up one time. The genes are TRBV5-1 and TRBJ2-5, with D maybe TRBD1 (5 bases). The CDR3 sequence is 13 residues long. Per the germline V gene, CDR1 is SGHRS and CDR2 is YFSETQ. Trimming left V 5 bases short and J 2 bases short, with 10 bases between. Written as DNA, the CDR3 is TGCGCCAGCAGAAGCCAGGGTCAAGAGACCCAGTACTTC. This gives the protein CASRSQGQETQYF.

The V and J genes are TRBV7-9 and TRBJ1-2, with D hard to call. V was cut by 5 bases and J by 4 bases, with 11 bases left in between. This CDR3 contains 13 residues. CDR1 and CDR2 (germline): SEHNR, FQNEAQ (reference sequence). For the CDR3, the DNA is TGTGCCAGCAGCGTCGGTGGGGTCTATGGCTACACCTTC. As protein: CASSVGGVYGYTF.

The rearrangement joins TRBV12-3 or TRBV12-4 to TRBJ2-1; TRBD1 agrees at 7 bases. The CDR3 has 15 residues. V shed 6 bases and J 5 bases; nucleotides not matched to a gene: 10. The CDR3 nucleotides read TGTGCCAGCAGCCTACTCGGACAGGTCCACAATGAGCAGTTCTTC. Its protein is CASSLLGQVHNEQFF.

The chain employs TRBV2 and TRBJ2-5; 7 bases are a match to TRBD1. The CDR3 contains 14 residues. J was trimmed by 2 bases and V by 6 bases; bases with no gene match: 6. CDR1 and CDR2 from the germline V gene are SNHLY and FYNNEI. The DNA for the CDR3 is TGTGCCAGCAGAAGGTGGACAGGACAAGAGACCCAGTACTTC. Translation gives CASRRWTGQETQYF.

This clonotype was observed many times. The rearrangement links TRBV11-3 to TRBJ1-1; D uncertain. This CDR3 comprises 13 residues. V was trimmed by 1 base and J by 4 bases, leaving 7 bases between them. Germline assignment: CDR1 SGHNT and CDR2 YENEEA. CDR3 sequence (DNA): TGTGCCAGCAGCTTAGGATGGGGCACTGAAGCTTTCTTT. Residues: CASSLGWGTEAFF.

Many counts were recorded for this clonotype. The chain combines TRBV10-1 with TRBJ2-7; no reliable D call. CDR3 size: 12 residues. V was shortened by 3 bases and J by 9 bases, with 12 bases between the two germline ends. The germline CDR1 and CDR2 sequences are WNHNN and SYGVQD (reference sequence). The CDR3 protein is CASSEGSTLQYF. CDR3 in DNA: TGCGCCAGCAGTGAAGGCTCTACTTTGCAGTACTTC.

The chain recombines TRBV10-3 with TRBJ2-1; D is undetermined. Per germline, CDR1 ENHRY and CDR2 SYGVKD. This CDR3 contains 14 residues. The germline V and J ends were trimmed by 4 bases and 5 bases, with 12 bases remaining between them. CDR3 sequence (DNA): TGTGCCATCAGTGGCGGACCAAGAAACAATGAGCAGTTCTTC. Protein: CAISGGPRNNEQFF.

Remarks on this clonotype: Compared with germline, one end of the junction differs, possibly owing to a read error. The CDR3 loop is CASSLAVGTASTDTQYF. In DNA, the CDR3 is TGTGCCAGCAGCTTAGCCGTTGGGACTGCTAGCACAGATACGCAGTATTTT. The chain combines TRBV15 with TRBJ2-3; tentative D call: TRBD2 (6 bases). Germline CDR1 reads LNHNV; CDR2 reads YYDKDF (reference sequence). CDR3 length: 17 amino acids. The full variable domain, its missing parts supplied by reference TRBV15 and TRBJ2-3, is DAMVIQNPRYQVTQFGKPVTLSCSQTLNHNVMYWYQQKSSQAPKLLFHYYDKDFNNEADTPDNFQSRRPNTSFCFLDIRSPGLGDTAMYLCASSLAVGTASTDTQYFGPGTRLTVL.

The chain joins TRBV5-1 to TRBJ2-1; 8 bases align to TRBD2. The CDR3 sequence is 18 residues long. V dropped 2 bases and J dropped 4; count of bases not matched to a gene: 14. The germline V gene has CDR1 SGHRS and CDR2 YFSETQ. The CDR3 protein is CASSLKWTSRRAYNEQFF. Written as DNA, the CDR3 is TGCGCCAGCAGCTTAAAATGGACTAGCAGGAGAGCTTACAATGAGCAGTTCTTC.

Comments on this clonotype: Because it lacks the conserved phenylalanine or tryptophan at the end, this CDR3 is likely a read error. The CDR3 region is CASSPGTEVYGYTV. DNA of the CDR3: TGCGCCAGCAGTCCCGGGACAGAGGTCTATGGCTACACCGTC. The chain carries TRBV7-2 and TRBJ1-2, with 7 bases matching TRBD1. The germline V gene has CDR1 SGHTA and CDR2 FQGNSA. CDR3 length: 14 amino acids.

This chain joins TRBV15 and TRBJ2-7, with D possibly called TRBD1 or TRBD2 (6 bases each). Trimming took 1 base from V and 1 from J, leaving 11 bases between them. The CDR3 loop spans 15 amino acids. Germline loops: CDR1 LNHNV, CDR2 YYDKDF (reference sequence). CDR3 sequence (DNA): TGTGCCACCAGCAGAGGGGGGGCAGGGTCCTACGAGCAGTACTTC. Its translation: CATSRGGAGSYEQYF. The full variable domain, rest sourced from reference TRBV15 and TRBJ2-7, is DAMVIQNPRYQVTQFGKPVTLSCSQTLNHNVMYWYQQKSSQAPKLLFHYYDKDFNNEADTPDNFQSRRPNTSFCFLDIRSPGLGDTAMYLCATSRGGAGSYEQYFGPGTRLTVT.

This clonotype was observed many times. The V and J genes are TRBV19 and TRBJ2-2; D is unclear. CDR3 size: 13 residues. Germline CDR1 and CDR2: LNHDA and SQIVND (reference sequence). The germline V and J ends were trimmed by 5 bases and 3 bases, with 7 bases remaining between them. CDR3 DNA: TGTGCCAGTAGTCTTCTGGACACCGGGGAGCTGTTTTTT. It codes for CASSLLDTGELFF.

The V call is TRBV18, the J call TRBJ1-1, with TRBD1 as a possible D gene (5 bases). Germline CDR1 KGHSH, CDR2 LQKENI. This CDR3 region has 16 residues. With 2 bases removed from V and 5 bases from J, the gap between germline ends came to 18 bases. CDR3 bases: TGTGCCAGCTCACCAACCGCGGGGCTTAGCGGGACTGAAGCTTTCTTT. It translates to CASSPTAGLSGTEAFF.